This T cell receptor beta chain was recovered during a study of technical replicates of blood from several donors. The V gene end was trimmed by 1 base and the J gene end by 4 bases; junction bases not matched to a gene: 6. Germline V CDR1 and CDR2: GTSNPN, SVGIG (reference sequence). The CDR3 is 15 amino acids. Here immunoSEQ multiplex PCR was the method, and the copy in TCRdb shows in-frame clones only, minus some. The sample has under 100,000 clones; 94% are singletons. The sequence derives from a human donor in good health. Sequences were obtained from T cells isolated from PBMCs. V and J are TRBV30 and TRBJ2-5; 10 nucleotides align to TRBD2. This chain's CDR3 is CAWSEAGGPRETQYF. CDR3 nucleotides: TGTGCCTGGAGTGAAGCGGGGGGGCCCAGAGAGACCCAGTACTTC. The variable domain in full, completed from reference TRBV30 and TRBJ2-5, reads SQTIHQWPATLVQPVGSPLSLECTVEGTSNPNLYWYRQAAGRGLQLLFYSVGIGQISSEVPQNLSASRPQDRQFILSSKKLLLSDSGFYLCAWSEAGGPRETQYFGPGTRLLVL.